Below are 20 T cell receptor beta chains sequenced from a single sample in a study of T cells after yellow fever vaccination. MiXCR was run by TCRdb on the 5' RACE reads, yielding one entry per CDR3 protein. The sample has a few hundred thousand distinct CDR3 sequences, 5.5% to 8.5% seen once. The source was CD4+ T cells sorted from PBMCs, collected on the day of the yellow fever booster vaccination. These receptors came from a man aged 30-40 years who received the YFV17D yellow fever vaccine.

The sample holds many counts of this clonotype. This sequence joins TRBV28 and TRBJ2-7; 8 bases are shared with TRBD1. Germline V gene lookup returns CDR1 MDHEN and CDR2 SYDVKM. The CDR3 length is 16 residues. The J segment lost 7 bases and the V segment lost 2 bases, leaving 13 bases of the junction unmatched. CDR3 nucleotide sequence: TGTGCCAGCAGTTTACCCGCGACAGGGGCCCCTATTGAGCAGTACTTC. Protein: CASSLPATGAPIEQYF.

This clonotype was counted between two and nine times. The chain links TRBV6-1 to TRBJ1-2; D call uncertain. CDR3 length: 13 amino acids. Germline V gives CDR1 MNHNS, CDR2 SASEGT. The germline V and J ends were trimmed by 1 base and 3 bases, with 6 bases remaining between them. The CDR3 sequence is CASSEGVDYGYTF. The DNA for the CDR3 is TGTGCCAGCAGTGAAGGGGTAGACTATGGCTACACCTTC.

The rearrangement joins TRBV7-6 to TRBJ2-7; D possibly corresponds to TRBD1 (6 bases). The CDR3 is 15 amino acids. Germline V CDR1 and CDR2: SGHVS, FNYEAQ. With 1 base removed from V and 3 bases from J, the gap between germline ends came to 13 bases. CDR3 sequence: CASSLEDRTSYEQYF. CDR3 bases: TGTGCCAGCAGCTTAGAAGACAGGACCAGCTACGAGCAGTACTTC.

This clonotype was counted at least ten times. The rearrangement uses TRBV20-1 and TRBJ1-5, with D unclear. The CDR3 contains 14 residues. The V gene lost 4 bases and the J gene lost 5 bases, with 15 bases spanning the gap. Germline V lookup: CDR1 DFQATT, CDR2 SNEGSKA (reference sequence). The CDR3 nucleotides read TGCAGTGCTAACCAAGGACTTACGGATCAGCCCCAGCATTTT. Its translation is CSANQGLTDQPQHF.

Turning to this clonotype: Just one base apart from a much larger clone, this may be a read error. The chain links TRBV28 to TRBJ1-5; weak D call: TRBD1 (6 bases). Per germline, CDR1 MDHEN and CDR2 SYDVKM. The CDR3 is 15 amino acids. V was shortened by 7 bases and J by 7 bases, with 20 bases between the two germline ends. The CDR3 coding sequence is TGTGCCAGCAATGGGGGGGGCGTCGGTAAACAGCCCCAGCATTTT. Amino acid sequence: CASNGGGVGKQPQHF. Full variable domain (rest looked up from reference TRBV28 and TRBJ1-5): DVKVTQSSRYLVKRTGEKVFLECVQDMDHENMFWYRQDPGLGLRLIYFSYDVKMKEKGDIPEGYSVSREKKERFSLILESASTNQTSMYLCASNGGGVGKQPQHFGDGTRLSIL.

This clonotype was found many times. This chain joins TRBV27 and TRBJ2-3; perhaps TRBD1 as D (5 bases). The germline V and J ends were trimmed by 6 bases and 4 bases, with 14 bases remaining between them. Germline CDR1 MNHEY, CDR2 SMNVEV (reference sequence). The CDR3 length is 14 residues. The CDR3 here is CASSLRVYADTQYF. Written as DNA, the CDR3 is TGTGCCAGCAGCCTCAGGGTCTACGCAGATACGCAGTATTTT.

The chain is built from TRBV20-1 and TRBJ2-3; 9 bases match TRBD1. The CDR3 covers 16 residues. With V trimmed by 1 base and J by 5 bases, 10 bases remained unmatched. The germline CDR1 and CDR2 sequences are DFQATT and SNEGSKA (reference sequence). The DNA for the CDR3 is TGCAGTGCTAGAGCACAGGGGGCGCTTCGGGTAGATACGCAGTATTTT. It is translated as CSARAQGALRVDTQYF.

CDR3 sequence: CASKSGPVTDTQYF. The CDR3 DNA follows: TGTGCCAGCAAGTCGGGCCCAGTCACAGATACGCAGTATTTT. This chain joins TRBV6-1 and TRBJ2-3; no definite D call. V dropped 7 bases and J dropped 2 bases, with 13 bases sitting between them. Germline assignment: CDR1 MNHNS and CDR2 SASEGT. The CDR3 is 14 amino acids.

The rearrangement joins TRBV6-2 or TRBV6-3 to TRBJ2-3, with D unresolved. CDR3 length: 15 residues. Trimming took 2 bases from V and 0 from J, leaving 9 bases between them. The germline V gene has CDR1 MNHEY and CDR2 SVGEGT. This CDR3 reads CASSYNEESTDTQYF. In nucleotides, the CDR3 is TGTGCCAGCAGTTACAATGAGGAGAGCACAGATACGCAGTATTTT.

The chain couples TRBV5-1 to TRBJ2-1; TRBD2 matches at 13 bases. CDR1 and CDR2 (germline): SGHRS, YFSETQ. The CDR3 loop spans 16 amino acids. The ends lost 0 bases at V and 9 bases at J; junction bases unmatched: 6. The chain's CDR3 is CASSLAGTSGISEQFF. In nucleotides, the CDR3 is TGCGCCAGCAGCTTGGCCGGGACTAGCGGGATATCTGAGCAGTTCTTC.

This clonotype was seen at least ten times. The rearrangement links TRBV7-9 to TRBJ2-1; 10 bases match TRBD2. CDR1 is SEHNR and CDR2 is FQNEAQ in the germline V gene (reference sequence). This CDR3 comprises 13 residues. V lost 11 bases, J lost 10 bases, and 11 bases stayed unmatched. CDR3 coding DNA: TGTGCCTGCAAGGCTAGCGGGAGCCGGGAGCAGTTCTTC. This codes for CACKASGSREQFF.

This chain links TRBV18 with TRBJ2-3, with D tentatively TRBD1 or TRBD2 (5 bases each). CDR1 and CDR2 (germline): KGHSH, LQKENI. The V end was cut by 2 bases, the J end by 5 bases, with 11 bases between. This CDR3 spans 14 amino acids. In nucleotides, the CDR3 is TGTGCCAGCTCACCAAGAGGGACGGGAGATACGCAGTATTTT. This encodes CASSPRGTGDTQYF.

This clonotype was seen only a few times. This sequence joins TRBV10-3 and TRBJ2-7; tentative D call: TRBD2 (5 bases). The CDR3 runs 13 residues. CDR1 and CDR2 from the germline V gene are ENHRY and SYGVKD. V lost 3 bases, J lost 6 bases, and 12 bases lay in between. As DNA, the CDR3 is TGTGCCATCAGTGAAAGCGAGGGCAGCGAGCAGTACTTC. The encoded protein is CAISESEGSEQYF.

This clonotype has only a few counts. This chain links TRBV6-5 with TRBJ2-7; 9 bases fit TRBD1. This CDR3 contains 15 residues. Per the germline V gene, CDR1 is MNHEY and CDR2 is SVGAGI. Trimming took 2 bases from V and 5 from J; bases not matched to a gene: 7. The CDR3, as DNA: TGTGCCAGCAGTTACGCCGGGACAGGGTCCGACGAGCAGTACTTC. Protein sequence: CASSYAGTGSDEQYF.

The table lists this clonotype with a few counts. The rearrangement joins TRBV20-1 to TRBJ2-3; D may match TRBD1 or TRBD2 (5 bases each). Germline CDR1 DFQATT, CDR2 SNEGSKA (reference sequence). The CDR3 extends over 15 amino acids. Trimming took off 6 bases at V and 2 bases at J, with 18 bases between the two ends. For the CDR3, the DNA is TGCAGTGCCCAGAATACTAGGGGAGCCACAGATACGCAGTATTTT. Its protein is CSAQNTRGATDTQYF.

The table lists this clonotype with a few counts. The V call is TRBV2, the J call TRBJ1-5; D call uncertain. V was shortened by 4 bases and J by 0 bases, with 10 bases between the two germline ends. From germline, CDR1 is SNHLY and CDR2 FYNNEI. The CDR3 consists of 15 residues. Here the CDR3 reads CASSVSQHSNQPQHF. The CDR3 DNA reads TGTGCCAGCAGTGTTTCCCAGCATAGCAATCAGCCCCAGCATTTT.

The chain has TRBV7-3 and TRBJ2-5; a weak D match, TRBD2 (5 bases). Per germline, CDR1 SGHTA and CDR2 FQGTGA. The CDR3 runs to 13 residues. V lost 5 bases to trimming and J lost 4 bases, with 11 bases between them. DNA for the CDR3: TGTGCCAGCAGCCAGGACTGGGGAGAGACCCAGTACTTC. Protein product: CASSQDWGETQYF. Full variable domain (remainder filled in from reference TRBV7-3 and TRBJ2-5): GAGVSQTPSNKVTEKGKYVELRCDPISGHTALYWYRQSLGQGPEFLIYFQGTGAADDSGLPNDRFFAVRPEGSVSTLKIQRTERGDSAVYLCASSQDWGETQYFGPGTRLLVL.

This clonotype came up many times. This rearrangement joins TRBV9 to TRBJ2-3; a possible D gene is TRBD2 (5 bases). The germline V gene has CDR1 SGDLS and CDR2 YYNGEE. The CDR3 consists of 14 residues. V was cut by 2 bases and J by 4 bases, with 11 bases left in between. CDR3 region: CASSVASWSDTQYF. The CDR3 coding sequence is TGTGCCAGCAGCGTGGCTAGCTGGTCAGATACGCAGTATTTT.

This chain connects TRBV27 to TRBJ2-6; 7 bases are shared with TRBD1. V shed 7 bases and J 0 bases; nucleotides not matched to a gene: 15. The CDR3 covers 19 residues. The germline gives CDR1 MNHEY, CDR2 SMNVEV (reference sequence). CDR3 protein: CASKPRPTGSVSGANVLTF. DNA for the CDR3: TGTGCCAGCAAGCCCCGCCCGACAGGGTCCGTCTCTGGGGCCAACGTCCTGACTTTC.

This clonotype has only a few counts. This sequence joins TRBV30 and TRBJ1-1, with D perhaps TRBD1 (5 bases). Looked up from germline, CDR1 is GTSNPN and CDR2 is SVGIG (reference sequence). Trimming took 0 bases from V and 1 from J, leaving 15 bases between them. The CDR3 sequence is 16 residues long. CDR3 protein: CAWSVRKAGTNTEAFF. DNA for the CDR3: TGTGCCTGGAGTGTACGAAAAGCGGGGACGAACACTGAAGCTTTCTTT.